This TCR beta chain comes out of a study of CD8 T cells in Susac syndrome. The authors reverse transcribed roughly 0.5 to 1 ug RNA with random hexamers. TCRdb used MiXCR to reprocess the immunoSEQ multiplex PCR reads, holding one entry per CDR3 protein. The sample records about 100,000 distinct CDR3 sequences, about 95% being singletons. Germline V lookup: CDR1 SQVTM, CDR2 ANQGSEA. This CDR3 has 12 amino acids. V lost 2 bases and J 1 base, leaving 5 bases between the germline ends. The V call is TRBV29-1, the J call TRBJ1-1; D is unresolved. Sequencing was carried out using CD8+ T cells from PBMCs. The TCR originated in a human donor with Susac syndrome. CDR3 bases: TGCAGCGTTGAATCTGGGAACACTGAAGCTTTCTTT. Its translation is CSVESGNTEAFF.